This T cell receptor beta chain was recorded in a study of CD4 T cell repertoires in COVID-19 (dated by TCRdb to 2020 to 2022). A note on the overall study: To analyze cross-reactivity, CFSE-low cells were expanded with IL-2 for approximately 9 days and then labeled again and restimulated with spike proteins from other coronaviruses. The study characterized naturally processed CD4+ T cell responses to SARS-CoV-2 spike and nucleoprotein in COVID-19-recovered individuals, using TCR Vbeta sequencing to assess clonal composition. Subset-level TCR Vbeta repertoire analysis of SARS-CoV-2-reactive T cells was performed in a few recovered individuals. The paper as a whole reports these results and caveats: Between roughly 6 and 27% of SARS-CoV-2 clonotypes were also detected in secondary cultures stimulated with SARS-CoV and/or HKU1 spike, a finding consistent with cross-reactivity. Several of the most expanded SARS-CoV-2-reactive clonotypes were shared between two or all three memory subsets, suggesting intraclonal diversification.

What the time point label conveys for this sample: sample from a COVID-19-recovered individual after infection. Donors were patients who had recovered from mild-to-severe COVID-19. Memory T cell samples that were not cultured went straight to sequencing right after ex vivo isolation. CD4+ total memory, central memory, effector memory and circulating T follicular helper cells were isolated from peripheral blood mononuclear cells. The junction shows trimming of 5 bases on V and 4 bases on J, and the gene matches do not reach 8 bases of it. There are 14 amino acids in the CDR3, from cysteine to phenylalanine inclusive. Kept here is only the CDR3 DNA, which spans 42 bases and is read in frame from base 1. CDR1 and CDR2, looked up from the germline V gene, are SGHRS and YFSETQ. A few counts support this clone. The antigen it binds to is not known. Base-call qualities are not available, and no considerably larger clone is one nucleotide away.

The receptor library was made with the immunoSEQ multiplex PCR assay. The study's own analysis went as follows. The Chao-Jaccard similarity index and counts of shared clonotypes were used to quantify repertoire overlap between subsets. Entries here come from immuneACCESS through TCRdb and include only in-frame sequences with V and J called. Some clones fail to appear in such tables; in the studies checked, an unresolved V gene covers under half of the shortfall, and the cause of the remainder is unknown. That table furnishes V, J and clone size, whereas the DNA furnished D and trimming. In all, the sample holds about 75,000 clones, and roughly four fifths of those were seen once. Together, the top ten hold around 0.6% of the sample.

The chain is encoded by TRBV5-1 joined to TRBJ2-7; TRBD2 matches 8 bases in the middle. The receptor comes from a human donor who had COVID-19. Material: CD4+ T cells from peripheral blood, obtained after recovery from COVID-19. CDR3 loop: CASSLGTRSYEQYF. The base sequence is TGCGCCAGCAGTCTCGGGACTAGGTCGTACGAGCAGTACTTC.